These T cell receptor beta chains were read from a single sample in a study of OX40 agonist ivuxolimab in advanced cancers. Only in-frame clones appear in the TCRdb table, and some are missing; sequencing was by immunoSEQ multiplex PCR. The sample contains roughly 56,000 clones, about 82% of which appear only once. Sequenced here: CD4+ or CD8+ T cells sorted from blood, sampled in a trial of the OX40 agonist ivuxolimab. These receptors all stem from an adult with an advanced solid tumor such as melanoma, head and neck, liver or kidney cancer. CDR3s include the opening cysteine and the closing phenylalanine or tryptophan. Each record gives: J gene, V gene, clone size, D gene, CDR3 DNA, CDR3 protein. The D gene is left open where the match is weak. The listing skips clone size in some rows; elsewhere it reads once, few, many or a size class.

TRBJ2-1	TRBV6-5	.	TRBD2	TGTGCCAGCAGTTCTCTAGCGGGGGGGTACAATGAGCAGTTCTTC	CASSSLAGGYNEQFF
TRBJ2-6	TRBV6-1	.	.	TGTGCCGCTGACAGGGAGGGTTCTGGGGCCAACGTCCTGACTTTC	CAADREGSGANVLTF
TRBJ1-4	TRBV5-1	few	TRBD1	TGCGCCAGCAGCTTAACAGGACAGGCTGAAAAACTGTTTTTT	CASSLTGQAEKLFF
TRBJ2-5	TRBV29-1	.	TRBD2	TGCAGCGTTGCGGCCGGGGGGTCGCAAGGGACCCAGTACTTC	CSVAAGGSQGTQYF
TRBJ1-5	TRBV5-5	.	.	TGTGCCAGCAGCGGGACTTCGGGGGCTGGTCAGCCCCAGCATTTT	CASSGTSGAGQPQHF
TRBJ2-3	TRBV29-1	.	.	TGCAGCGTTGTTCCCACCCAGGGACCGCAGTATTTT	CSVVPTQGPQYF
TRBJ1-3	TRBV28	.	.	TGTGCCAGCAGTTTAGACAACTCTGGAAACACCATATATTTT	CASSLDNSGNTIYF
TRBJ1-5	TRBV30	.	TRBD1	TGTGCCTGGAGCCCTAACAGGGGCAGCCAGCATTTT	CAWSPNRGSQHF
TRBJ2-3	TRBV7-2	.	TRBD1	TGTGCCAGCAGCTTGGATACCGGGACAGGGGGGAGAAGAGATACGCAGTATTTT	CASSLDTGTGGRRDTQYF
TRBJ1-2	TRBV6-4	.	.	TGTGCCAGCACTAACGGACCGAACTATGGCTACACCTTC	CASTNGPNYGYTF
TRBJ2-7	TRBV7-2	.	TRBD1	TGTGCCAGCAGCTTGGGACAGGCCAGCTCCTACGAGCAGTACTTC	CASSLGQASSYEQYF
TRBJ2-3	TRBV19	.	TRBD2	TGTGCCAGTAGTATGGGACTAGCGGGGGATACAGATACGCAGTATTTT	CASSMGLAGDTDTQYF
TRBJ2-6	TRBV1	.	.	TGCACCAGCAGCCAAGATCGAGTCAGGGGGCAGTCTGGGGCCAACGTCCTGACTTTC	CTSSQDRVRGQSGANVLTF
TRBJ1-5	TRBV2	.	TRBD1	TGTGCCAGCAGTGAAGCGATTACAGGGGGGAGCAATCAGCCCCAGCATTTT	CASSEAITGGSNQPQHF
TRBJ2-7	TRBV6-5	.	TRBD1	TGTGCCAGCAGTTACTCAACAGGGGCCCGGTACGAGCAGTACTTC	CASSYSTGARYEQYF
TRBJ2-1	TRBV5-1	.	TRBD2	TGCGCCAGCAGCTGGACCGGGACTAGCGGGGGCCTCAACTACAATGAGCAGTTCTTC	CASSWTGTSGGLNYNEQFF
TRBJ1-2	TRBV18	.	TRBD1	TGTGCCAGCTCACCTTGGGAGGGACAGACCAACTATGGCTACACCTTC	CASSPWEGQTNYGYTF
TRBJ1-6	TRBV15	.	TRBD1	TGTGCCACCAGCAGAGAAGGGGGCTGGAATTCACCCCTCCACTTT	CATSREGGWNSPLHF
TRBJ2-5	TRBV5-4	.	.	TGTGCCAGCAGCTTGGGACTAGTCGGGGAGACCCAGTACTTC	CASSLGLVGETQYF
TRBJ2-1	TRBV5-4	.	.	TGTGCCAGCAGCTCCAAGACAGGTTACAATGAGCAGTTCTTC	CASSSKTGYNEQFF
TRBJ1-6	TRBV2	few	.	TGTGCCAGCAGTTGGGGCCCGGATTCACCCCTCCACTTT	CASSWGPDSPLHF
TRBJ2-5	TRBV27	.	TRBD2	TGTGCCAGCAGGAAGAGCGGGGTCACTGAAGAGACCCAGTACTTC	CASRKSGVTEETQYF
TRBJ1-2	TRBV7-2	.	.	TGTGCCAGCAGCTTAGCTGAGCCGGGCTACACCTTC	CASSLAEPGYTF
TRBJ2-7	TRBV19	.	TRBD1	TGTGCCAGTAGTATGGGCCGTAGGGACAGGGGCTACGAGCAGTACTTC	CASSMGRRDRGYEQYF
TRBJ2-5	TRBV11-3	.	.	TGTGCCAGCAGCTTAGATCTAGGGGGTCCAGAGACCCAGTACTTC	CASSLDLGGPETQYF
TRBJ1-2	TRBV19	.	TRBD1	TGTGCCAGTACGCCAAGGGGGCTGTGGTATGGCTACACCTTC	CASTPRGLWYGYTF
TRBJ1-4	TRBV23-1	.	.	TGCGCCAGCAGTCTAAGACAGTTTAATGAAAAACTGTTTTTT	CASSLRQFNEKLFF
TRBJ2-2	TRBV7-9	once	.	TGTGCCAGCAGCTACCCAGGGTCTACGGACACCGGGGAGCTGTTTTTT	CASSYPGSTDTGELFF
TRBJ1-3	TRBV7-8	once	.	TGTGCCAGCTCCCCACCGTCTGGAAACACCATATATTTT	CASSPPSGNTIYF
TRBJ2-1	TRBV4-1	.	.	TGCGCCAGCAGCCCCCCTCGGGGGAGCTCCTACAATGAGCAGTTCTTC	CASSPPRGSSYNEQFF
TRBJ1-5	TRBV30	.	.	TGTGCCTGGAGTGCCGGGGGAACTAGCAATCAGCCCCAGCATTTT	CAWSAGGTSNQPQHF
TRBJ2-7	TRBV10-3	.	TRBD1	TGTGCCACAGAGGGGACAGGGGGCTACGAGCAGTACTTC	CATEGTGGYEQYF
TRBJ2-1	TRBV7-9	.	.	TGTGCCAGCAGCTTAGGGGGCCCCGGTGAGCAGTTCTTC	CASSLGGPGEQFF
TRBJ1-5	TRBV19	once	TRBD1	TGTGCCAGTAGTGGGACAGGCGCTCAGCCCCAGCATTTT	CASSGTGAQPQHF
TRBJ2-2	TRBV5-1	once	.	TGCGCCAGCACCTCTGGATCCGGCGGGTTGGCCGGGGAGCTGTTTTTT	CASTSGSGGLAGELFF
TRBJ2-2	TRBV28	.	TRBD2	TGTGCCAGCAGTCCCCCCAGGAGCGGGGGGTCAGGCACCGGGGAGCTGTTTTTT	CASSPPRSGGSGTGELFF
TRBJ2-2	TRBV6-1	.	.	TGTGCCAGCAACCGGGGGGCAAATACCGGGGAGCTGTTTTTT	CASNRGANTGELFF
TRBJ1-2	TRBV28	.	.	TGTGCCAGCAGTTTAGGGGGCGCCCACTATGGCTACACCTTC	CASSLGGAHYGYTF